Below, 16 T cell receptor beta chains from the same sample are listed, as sequenced in a study of T cell responses to AZD1222 COVID-19 vaccine. Profiling relied on immunoSEQ multiplex PCR, and the TCRdb table lists in-frame clones only, not all of them. In the table there are some 98,000 clones, approximately 90% of which are singletons. The sample in question was peripheral blood, obtained on day 0 of AZD1222 vaccination. These receptors were taken from an adult in good health.

V and J are TRBV29-1 and TRBJ2-1, with 11 positions matching TRBD1. The CDR3 length is 13 residues. Germline CDR1 and CDR2: SQVTM and ANQGSEA. The V segment lost 3 bases and the J segment 8 bases; nucleotides outside the gene matches: 3. The CDR3 protein is CSVDRTGGYEQFF. CDR3 bases: TGCAGCGTTGACAGGACAGGGGGCTATGAGCAGTTCTTC.

The V call is TRBV2, the J call TRBJ1-5; possible D gene TRBD1, 5 bases. Per germline, CDR1 SNHLY and CDR2 FYNNEI. V shed 1 base and J shed 8 bases, with 9 bases lying between them. This CDR3 has 13 amino acids. Here the CDR3 reads CASSEDPREPQHF. DNA for the CDR3: TGTGCCAGCAGTGAAGACCCCAGGGAGCCCCAGCATTTT. Complete variable domain (other parts from reference TRBV2 and TRBJ1-5): EPEVTQTPSHQVTQMGQEVILRCVPISNHLYFYWYRQILGQKVEFLVSFYNNEISEKSEIFDDQFSVERPDGSNFTLKIRSTKLEDSAMYFCASSEDPREPQHFGDGTRLSIL.

In nucleotides, the CDR3 is TGCGCCAGCAGCCAAGGCCGGGGAATGAACACTGAAGCTTTCTTT. Translated, it gives CASSQGRGMNTEAFF. The rearrangement links TRBV4-1 to TRBJ1-1; the D is unclear. The CDR3 length is 15 residues. V was clipped by 1 base and J by 0 bases, with 9 bases between them. Germline values: CDR1 MGHRA, CDR2 YSYEKL.

V and J are TRBV6-6 and TRBJ2-3; D possibly matches TRBD1 or TRBD2 (5 bases each). Trimming took 5 bases from V and 0 from J, leaving 18 bases between them. This CDR3 region has 17 residues. Germline-derived CDR1 and CDR2 are MNHNY and SVGAGI (reference sequence). CDR3 DNA sequence: TGTGCCAGCAGTCGTCTGGGGACGAACCCTAGCACAGATACGCAGTATTTT. Translation gives CASSRLGTNPSTDTQYF.

The rearrangement uses TRBV2 and TRBJ2-3, with D perhaps TRBD1 or TRBD2 (5 bases each). V lost 6 bases, J lost 3 bases, and 10 bases lay in between. This CDR3 is built from 13 residues. Germline lookup yields CDR1 SNHLY and CDR2 FYNNEI. The CDR3 nucleotides read TGTGCCAGCAGGGGGACGTCGACAGATACGCAGTATTTT. Its protein product is CASRGTSTDTQYF.

This clone was counted once. The V gene is TRBV24-1, the J gene TRBJ1-2, with D uncertain. The V end was cut by 4 bases, the J end by 9 bases, with 11 bases between. CDR1 and CDR2 from the germline V gene are KGHDR and SFDVKD. This CDR3 comprises 12 residues. CDR3 protein: CATSDADRSYTF. The CDR3 DNA reads as TGTGCCACCAGTGACGCAGATCGTAGCTACACCTTC.

CDR3 coding DNA: TGTGCCAGCAGCTCGAATAATCCGGGACTTACCTACAATGAGCAGTTCTTC. It translates to CASSSNNPGLTYNEQFF. The V gene is TRBV7-3, the J gene TRBJ2-1; the D gene is possibly TRBD2 (6 bases). Germline CDR1 is SGHTA and CDR2 is FQGTGA. Trimming removed 4 bases from V and 2 bases from J, with 18 bases in between. The CDR3 is made up of 17 amino acids.

The chain carries TRBV6-5 and TRBJ2-7; D is unresolved. Germline V gives CDR1 MNHEY, CDR2 SVGAGI. V shed 0 bases and J shed 1 base, with 13 bases lying between them. The CDR3 runs to 16 residues. The CDR3 DNA sequence: TGTGCCAGCAGTTACTCCCGTAGGGCGGCTTCCTACGAGCAGTACTTC. It is translated as CASSYSRRAASYEQYF.

The chain links TRBV29-1 to TRBJ1-2; TRBD1 aligns across 7 bases. CDR3 length: 13 amino acids. The ends lost 6 bases at V and 2 bases at J; junction bases unmatched: 6. Germline V gene sequence: CDR1 SQVTM, CDR2 ANQGSEA. CDR3 sequence: CSVGQAENYGYTF. The CDR3 bases are TGCAGCGTCGGACAGGCAGAGAACTATGGCTACACCTTC.

The chain carries TRBV9 and TRBJ2-7; no definite D call. This CDR3 is 14 amino acids long. V dropped 0 bases and J dropped 7 bases, with 14 bases sitting between them. Per the germline V gene, CDR1 is SGDLS and CDR2 is YYNGEE. This chain's CDR3 is CASSVGYPAREQYF. DNA for the CDR3: TGTGCCAGCAGCGTAGGGTACCCCGCGAGAGAGCAGTACTTC.

The chain employs TRBV3-1 (or the pseudogene TRBV3-2) and TRBJ1-5; D call uncertain. Trimming removed 0 bases from V and 6 bases from J, with 9 bases in between. The length of the CDR3 is 14 residues. In germline, CDR1 is LGHDT, CDR2 YNNKEL (reference sequence). CDR3 nucleotides: TGTGCCAGCAGCCAAGATCAGTGGCTTCAGCCCCAGCATTTT. This encodes CASSQDQWLQPQHF.

V and J are TRBV18 and TRBJ1-5; TRBD1 matches at 9 bases. V gave up 1 base and J gave up 6 bases; unmatched junction bases: 7. Germline values: CDR1 KGHSH, CDR2 LQKENI. There are 16 residues in the CDR3. CDR3 bases: TGTGCCAGCTCACCACAAACACAGGGGGCTGGTCAGCCCCAGCATTTT. Amino acid sequence: CASSPQTQGAGQPQHF.

The V and J genes are TRBV21-1 and TRBJ1-1; the table calls TRBD1, which could not be checked here. TRBV21-1 is annotated as a pseudogene. The CDR3 contains 14 residues. The CDR3 region is CASSKTGSTTEAFF. The CDR3 region has the DNA TGTGCCAGCAGCAAAACAGGGTCAACTACTGAAGCTTTCTTT.

The chain couples TRBV29-1 to TRBJ2-5, with TRBD1 identical over 8 bases. V shed 3 bases, J shed 5 bases, and the junction held 26 bases outside the gene matches. CDR1 is SQVTM, CDR2 ANQGSEA, per germline. The CDR3 covers 20 residues. CDR3 DNA: TGCAGCGTTGATGAGAGCCCTTTTGGCCCTCAGACAGGGGCGCCCGAGACCCAGTACTTC. It yields the protein CSVDESPFGPQTGAPETQYF.

CDR3 DNA: TGTGCCAGCAGCCCACCGGGACAGGGGTACGAGCAGTACTTC. As protein: CASSPPGQGYEQYF. The rearrangement uses TRBV5-4 and TRBJ2-7, with 10 bases matching TRBD1. The V and J ends lost 4 bases and 4 bases, in that order; junction bases with no gene match: 5. Germline V CDR1 and CDR2: SGHNT, YYREEE (reference sequence). There are 14 residues in the CDR3.

The chain combines TRBV5-5 with TRBJ2-7, with 8 bases that match TRBD1. CDR3 length: 14 residues. Looked up from germline, CDR1 is SGHKS and CDR2 is YYEKEE (reference sequence). J lost 4 bases, V lost 4 bases, and 7 bases had no gene match. The CDR3 DNA reads as TGTGCCAGCAGCAGAGGACAGGGTGGTTACGAGCAGTACTTC. Translation gives CASSRGQGGYEQYF.